This is a list of T cell receptor beta chains from one sample in a study of blood T cell repertoires in COVID-19. Data came from immunoSEQ multiplex PCR; TCRdb stores just in-frame clones and leaves some out. The data hold more than 95,000 clones, with around 83% observed a single time. The source material was peripheral blood. These receptor sequences come from a man of 80 years or more with active or convalescent COVID-19. The CDR3 runs from the conserved cysteine through the conserved F or W. The D gene is left open where the match is weak. Some rows have no size entry. The others give once, few or many, or a class for an expanded clone.

TRBV29-1	-	TRBJ1-2	TRBD1	CSVEDRAGGGYTF	TGCAGCGTTGAAGATAGGGCAGGGGGTGGCTACACCTTC
TRBV9	-	TRBJ1-4	-	CASSGEYEKLFF	TGTGCCAGCAGCGGAGAGTACGAAAAACTGTTTTTT
TRBV5-6	-	TRBJ1-3	-	CASSFFGADSGNTIYF	TGTGCCAGCAGCTTCTTTGGGGCGGACTCTGGAAACACCATATATTTT
TRBV19	-	TRBJ1-6	-	CASSIPPLAGHSPLHF	TGTGCCAGTAGTATCCCACCCTTGGCGGGGCATTCACCCCTCCACTTT
TRBV7-9	-	TRBJ1-2	-	CASSLVPGGHYGYTF	TGTGCCAGCAGCTTAGTTCCGGGGGGGCACTATGGCTACACCTTC
TRBV7-7	-	TRBJ2-1	-	CASSLGGYSSYNEQFF	TGTGCCAGCAGCTTAGGTGGTTATAGCTCCTACAATGAGCAGTTCTTC
TRBV4-1	-	TRBJ1-1	-	CASSRLGASTEAFF	TGCGCCAGCAGCCGCTTAGGGGCAAGCACTGAAGCTTTCTTT
TRBV19	-	TRBJ1-2	TRBD1	CASSTRTGYGYTF	TGTGCCAGTAGTACCCGGACAGGGTATGGCTACACCTTC
TRBV10-3	few	TRBJ2-7	TRBD1	CAIRIAGTGEYEQYF	TGTGCCATCAGAATAGCCGGGACAGGGGAATACGAGCAGTACTTC
TRBV6-2/TRBV6-3	-	TRBJ2-5	TRBD2	CASSYFGGGTGETQYF	TGTGCCAGCAGTTACTTCGGCGGGGGGACGGGGGAGACCCAGTACTTC
TRBV10-3	few	TRBJ2-7	TRBD1	CAISGTGPEQYF	TGTGCCATCAGCGGGACAGGGCCCGAGCAGTACTTC
TRBV11-1	-	TRBJ1-1	-	CASSLIGANTEAFF	TGTGCCAGCAGCTTAATAGGGGCGAACACTGAAGCTTTCTTT
TRBV7-8	-	TRBJ1-2	-	CASSPRTGRGGLYGYTF	TGTGCCAGCAGCCCACGGACGGGGCGGGGGGGCCTCTATGGCTACACCTTC
TRBV30	-	TRBJ1-2	TRBD1	CAWDKDRVNYGYTF	TGTGCCTGGGACAAGGACAGGGTAAACTATGGCTACACCTTC
TRBV2	-	TRBJ2-5	-	CASGVGREKETQYF	TGTGCCAGCGGAGTGGGCAGGGAAAAGGAGACCCAGTACTTC
TRBV7-9	-	TRBJ1-2	-	CASSLAVGVGYTF	TGTGCCAGCAGCTTAGCGGTGGGAGTCGGCTACACCTTC
TRBV6-4	-	TRBJ2-1	-	CASSDSVRGEQFF	TGTGCCAGCAGTGACTCAGTTAGAGGTGAGCAGTTCTTC
TRBV5-1	-	TRBJ2-2	-	CASSPSRVAGELFF	TGCGCCAGCAGCCCCTCACGGGTCGCCGGGGAGCTGTTTTTT
TRBV2	few	TRBJ1-1	TRBD1	CASNSAQGALNTEAFF	TGTGCCAGCAACTCGGCCCAGGGGGCATTGAACACTGAAGCTTTCTTT
TRBV18	-	TRBJ1-2	-	CASSPISGGVGYTF	TGTGCCAGCTCACCCATCTCGGGCGGGGTTGGCTACACCTTC
TRBV4-3	few	TRBJ2-7	TRBD2	CASSQGVGRGSSYEQYF	TGCGCCAGCAGCCAAGGTGTTGGGCGGGGGTCCTCCTACGAGCAGTACTTC
TRBV19	-	TRBJ2-7	-	CASSIPGKGYEQYF	TGTGCCAGTAGTATCCCAGGGAAGGGCTACGAGCAGTACTTC
TRBV6-5	-	TRBJ2-2	-	CASSRDTNTGELFF	TGTGCCAGCAGCCGGGACACCAACACCGGGGAGCTGTTTTTT
TRBV15	-	TRBJ2-5	-	CATSSTDYGGETQYF	TGTGCCACCAGCAGCACGGACTATGGGGGGGAGACCCAGTACTTC
TRBV10-3	-	TRBJ1-6	-	CAINTGSSYNSPLHF	TGTGCCATCAATACAGGGAGCTCCTATAATTCACCCCTCCACTTT
TRBV5-1	-	TRBJ2-1	TRBD1	CASGLNPGTGGNEQFF	TGCGCCAGCGGATTAAACCCCGGGACAGGGGGCAATGAGCAGTTCTTC
TRBV28	-	TRBJ2-1	-	CASSLQGNEQFF	TGTGCCAGCAGTTTACAGGGCAATGAGCAGTTCTTC
TRBV6-1	-	TRBJ1-3	-	CASSEIWGVSSGNTIYF	TGTGCCAGCAGTGAAATATGGGGCGTCAGCTCTGGAAACACCATATATTTT
TRBV27	few	TRBJ1-5	-	CASRRAGVGQPQHF	TGTGCCAGCAGAAGGGCGGGGGTAGGGCAGCCCCAGCATTTT
TRBV20-1	-	TRBJ2-3	-	CSARATDTQYF	TGCAGTGCGAGAGCGACAGATACGCAGTATTTT
TRBV11-3	-	TRBJ2-2	-	CASSPGQNTGELFF	TGTGCCAGCAGCCCGGGACAGAACACCGGGGAGCTGTTTTTT
TRBV6-5	-	TRBJ2-2	TRBD2	CASSRLAGGRELFF	TGTGCCAGCAGCCGACTAGCGGGGGGGCGGGAGCTGTTTTTT
TRBV7-9	-	TRBJ2-2	-	CASSSLGGPGELFF	TGTGCCAGCAGCTCACTCGGGGGACCCGGGGAGCTGTTTTTT
TRBV6-5	-	TRBJ1-2	-	CASSQTQGTNYGYTF	TGTGCCAGCAGTCAGACTCAGGGGACTAACTATGGCTACACCTTC
TRBV6-5	-	TRBJ1-5	-	CASRKQGYSNQPQHF	TGTGCCAGCAGGAAGCAGGGGTATTCAAATCAGCCCCAGCATTTT
TRBV27	-	TRBJ2-3	-	CASSKGPFTDTQYF	TGTGCCAGCAGTAAGGGGCCGTTCACAGATACGCAGTATTTT
TRBV5-5	-	TRBJ2-2	-	CASSLGGTYTGELFF	TGTGCCAGCAGCTTGGGAGGAACCTACACCGGGGAGCTGTTTTTT
TRBV3-1/TRBV3-2	-	TRBJ2-5	TRBD2	CASGISRSSGGQETQYF	TGTGCCAGCGGAATAAGTCGCTCTAGCGGGGGGCAAGAGACCCAGTACTTC
TRBV7-8	-	TRBJ1-3	TRBD1	CASSPGQQGNTIYF	TGTGCCAGCAGCCCGGGACAGCAAGGGAACACCATATATTTT
TRBV6-2/TRBV6-3	-	TRBJ1-5	-	CASSRANQPQHF	TGTGCCAGCAGCCGCGCGAATCAGCCCCAGCATTTT
TRBV23-1	-	TRBJ1-2	-	CASSPSPTYRDGYTF	TGCGCCAGCAGCCCGAGCCCGACGTACAGGGACGGCTACACCTTC
TRBV21-1	-	TRBJ1-1	-	CASSNRKGAKGDTEAFF	TGTGCCAGCAGCAATAGGAAGGGGGCGAAAGGGGACACTGAAGCTTTCTTT
TRBV5-4	once	TRBJ2-1	TRBD2	CASSPGTSGRYNEQFF	TGTGCCAGCAGCCCTGGGACTAGCGGGAGGTACAATGAGCAGTTCTTC
TRBV6-6	-	TRBJ1-6	-	CASSYAEGNSPLHF	TGTGCCAGCAGTTACGCGGAGGGTAATTCACCCCTCCACTTT
TRBV23-1	-	TRBJ2-1	TRBD2	CASSFAGLAGGRNEQFF	TGCGCCAGCAGTTTCGCCGGACTAGCGGGGGGAAGGAATGAGCAGTTCTTC